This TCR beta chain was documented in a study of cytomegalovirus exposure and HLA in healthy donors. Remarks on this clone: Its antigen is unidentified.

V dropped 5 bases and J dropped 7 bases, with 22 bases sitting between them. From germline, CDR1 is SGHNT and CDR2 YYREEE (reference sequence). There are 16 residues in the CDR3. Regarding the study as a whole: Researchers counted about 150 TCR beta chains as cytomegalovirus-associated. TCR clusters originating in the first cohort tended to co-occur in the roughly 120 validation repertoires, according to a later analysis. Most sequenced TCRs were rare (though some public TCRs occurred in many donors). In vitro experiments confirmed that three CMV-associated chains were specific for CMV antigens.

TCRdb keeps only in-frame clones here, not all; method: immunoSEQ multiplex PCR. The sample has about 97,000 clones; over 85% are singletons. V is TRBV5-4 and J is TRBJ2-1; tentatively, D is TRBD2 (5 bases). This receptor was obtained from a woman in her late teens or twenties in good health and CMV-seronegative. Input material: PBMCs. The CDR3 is CASSSPGLIGLNEQFF. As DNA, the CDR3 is TGTGCCAGCAGTTCTCCGGGGTTGATAGGGCTGAATGAGCAGTTCTTC. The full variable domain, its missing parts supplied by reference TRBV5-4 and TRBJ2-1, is ETGVTQSPTHLIKTRGQQVTLRCSSQSGHNTVSWYQQALGQGPQFIFQYYREEENGRGNFPPRFSGLQFPNYSSELNVNALELDDSALYLCASSSPGLIGLNEQFFGPGTRLTVL.